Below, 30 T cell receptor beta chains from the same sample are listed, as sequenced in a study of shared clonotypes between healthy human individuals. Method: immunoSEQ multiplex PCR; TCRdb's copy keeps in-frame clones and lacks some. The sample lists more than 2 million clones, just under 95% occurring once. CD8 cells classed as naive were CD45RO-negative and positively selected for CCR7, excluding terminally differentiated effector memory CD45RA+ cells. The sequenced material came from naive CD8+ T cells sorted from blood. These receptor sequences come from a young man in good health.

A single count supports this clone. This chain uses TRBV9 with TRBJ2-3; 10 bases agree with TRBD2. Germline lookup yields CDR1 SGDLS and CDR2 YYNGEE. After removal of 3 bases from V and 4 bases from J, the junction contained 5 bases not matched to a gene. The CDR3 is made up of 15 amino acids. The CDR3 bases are TGTGCCAGCAGCGGTAGCGGGGGGTGGGCAGATACGCAGTATTTT. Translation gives CASSGSGGWADTQYF. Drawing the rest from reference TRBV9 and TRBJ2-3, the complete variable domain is DSGVTQTPKHLITATGQRVTLRCSPRSGDLSVYWYQQSLDQGLQFLIQYYNGEERAKGNILERFSAQQFPDLHSELNLSSLELGDSALYFCASSGSGGWADTQYFGPGTRLTVL.

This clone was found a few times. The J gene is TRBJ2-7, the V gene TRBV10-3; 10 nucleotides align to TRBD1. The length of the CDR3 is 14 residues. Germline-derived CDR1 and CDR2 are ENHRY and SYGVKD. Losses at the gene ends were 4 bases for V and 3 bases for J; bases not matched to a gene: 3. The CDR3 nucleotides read TGTGCCATCAGTGGGACAGGGGGGGTCTACGAGCAGTACTTC. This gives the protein CAISGTGGVYEQYF.

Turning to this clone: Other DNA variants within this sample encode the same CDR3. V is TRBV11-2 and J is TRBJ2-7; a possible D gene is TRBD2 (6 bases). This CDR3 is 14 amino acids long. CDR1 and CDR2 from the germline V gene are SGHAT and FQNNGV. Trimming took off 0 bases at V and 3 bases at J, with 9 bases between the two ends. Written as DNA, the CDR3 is TGTGCCAGCAGCTTAGACTACGGGAGCTACGAGCAGTACTTC. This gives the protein CASSLDYGSYEQYF.

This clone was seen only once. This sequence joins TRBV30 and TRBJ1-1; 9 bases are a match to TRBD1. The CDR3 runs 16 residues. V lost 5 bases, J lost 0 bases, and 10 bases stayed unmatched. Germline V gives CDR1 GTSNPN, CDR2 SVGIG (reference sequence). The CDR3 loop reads CAWASGQGRMNTEAFF. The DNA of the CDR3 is TGTGCCTGGGCCTCGGGACAGGGACGCATGAACACTGAAGCTTTCTTT.

The CDR3 is CASSEVEVSSASYEQYF. The CDR3 nucleotides read TGTGCCAGCAGTGAGGTAGAGGTATCCTCGGCCTCCTACGAGCAGTACTTC. The chain has TRBV6-1 and TRBJ2-7, with D unresolved. The V gene's germline CDR1 is MNHNS and CDR2 SASEGT. This CDR3 is 17 amino acids long. V was clipped by 3 bases and J by 0 bases, with 18 bases between them.

The CDR3 DNA follows: TGTGCCAGCAGTCCGGACAGGGCGCCCTACGAGCAGTACTTC. This sequence encodes CASSPDRAPYEQYF. The chain employs TRBV2 and TRBJ2-7; TRBD1 matches 8 bases. V lost 5 bases to trimming and J lost 2 bases; unmatched junction nucleotides: 5. CDR3 length equals 14 residues. The germline V gene encodes CDR1 SNHLY and CDR2 FYNNEI.

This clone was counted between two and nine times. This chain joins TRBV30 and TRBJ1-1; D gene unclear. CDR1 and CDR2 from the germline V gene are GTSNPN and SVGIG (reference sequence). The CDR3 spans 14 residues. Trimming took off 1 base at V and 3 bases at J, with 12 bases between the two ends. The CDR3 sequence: CAWSGPAMDTEAFF. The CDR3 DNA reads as TGTGCCTGGAGTGGACCGGCAATGGACACTGAAGCTTTCTTT.

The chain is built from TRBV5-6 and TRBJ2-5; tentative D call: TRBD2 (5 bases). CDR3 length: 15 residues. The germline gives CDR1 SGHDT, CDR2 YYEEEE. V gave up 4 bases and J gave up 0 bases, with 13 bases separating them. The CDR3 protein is CASSPAQRHQETQYF. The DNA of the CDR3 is TGTGCCAGCAGCCCGGCGCAGCGGCACCAAGAGACCCAGTACTTC.

The CDR3 sequence is CASSRDRGEKLFF. CDR3 DNA sequence: TGTGCCAGCAGCCGGGACAGGGGTGAAAAACTGTTTTTT. This chain connects TRBV13 to TRBJ1-4, with 10 positions matching TRBD1. This CDR3 is built from 13 residues. The V segment lost 5 bases and the J segment 7 bases; nucleotides outside the gene matches: 1. Germline CDR1 and CDR2: PRHDT and FYEKMQ (reference sequence).

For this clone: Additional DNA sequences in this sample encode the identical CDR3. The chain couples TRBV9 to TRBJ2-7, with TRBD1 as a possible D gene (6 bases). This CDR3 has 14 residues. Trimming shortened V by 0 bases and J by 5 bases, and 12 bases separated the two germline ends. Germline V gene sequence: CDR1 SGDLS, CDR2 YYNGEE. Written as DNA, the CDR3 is TGTGCCAGCAGCGTAGCAGGGGCAGTGGACGAGCAGTACTTC. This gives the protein CASSVAGAVDEQYF.

The chain's CDR3 is CASSYSGSLETQYF. The CDR3 DNA reads TGTGCCAGCAGTTACTCAGGCAGTTTAGAGACCCAGTACTTC. This rearrangement joins TRBV6-6 to TRBJ2-5; D is undetermined. In germline, CDR1 is MNHNY, CDR2 SVGAGI (reference sequence). The germline V and J ends were trimmed by 0 bases and 4 bases, with 9 bases remaining between them. This CDR3 has 14 amino acids.

CDR3 residues: CASTSLGGGPRDEQYF. DNA for the CDR3: TGCGCCAGCACCTCCCTCGGGGGAGGGCCTAGGGACGAGCAGTACTTC. The chain has TRBV5-1 and TRBJ2-7; TRBD2 aligns across 7 bases. This CDR3 contains 16 residues. CDR1 is SGHRS, CDR2 YFSETQ, per germline. The trim removed 6 bases at V and 5 bases at J, leaving 17 bases unmatched.

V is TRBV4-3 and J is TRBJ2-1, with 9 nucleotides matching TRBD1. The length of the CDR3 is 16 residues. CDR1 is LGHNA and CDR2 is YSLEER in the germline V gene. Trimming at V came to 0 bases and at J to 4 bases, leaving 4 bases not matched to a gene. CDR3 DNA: TGCGCCAGCAGCCAAGAGTGGACAGGGGTTTACAATGAGCAGTTCTTC. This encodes CASSQEWTGVYNEQFF.

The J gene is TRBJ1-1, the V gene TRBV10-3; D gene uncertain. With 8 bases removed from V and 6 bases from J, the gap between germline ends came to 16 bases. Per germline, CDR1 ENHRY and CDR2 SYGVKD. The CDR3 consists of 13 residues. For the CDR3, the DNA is TGTGCCATCGGTGTCCGCGGCGTCGCTGAAGCTTTCTTT. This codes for CAIGVRGVAEAFF.

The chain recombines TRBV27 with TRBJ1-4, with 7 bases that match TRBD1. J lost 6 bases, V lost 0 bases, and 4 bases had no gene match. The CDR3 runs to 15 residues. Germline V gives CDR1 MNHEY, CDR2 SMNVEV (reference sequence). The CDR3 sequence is CASSLSPGGDEKLFF. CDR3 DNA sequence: TGTGCCAGCAGTTTATCTCCAGGGGGTGATGAAAAACTGTTTTTT. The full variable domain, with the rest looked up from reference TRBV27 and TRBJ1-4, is EAQVTQNPRYLITVTGKKLTVTCSQNMNHEYMSWYRQDPGLGLRQIYYSMNVEVTDKGDVPEGYKVSRKEKRNFPLILESPSPNQTSLYFCASSLSPGGDEKLFFGSGTQLSVL.

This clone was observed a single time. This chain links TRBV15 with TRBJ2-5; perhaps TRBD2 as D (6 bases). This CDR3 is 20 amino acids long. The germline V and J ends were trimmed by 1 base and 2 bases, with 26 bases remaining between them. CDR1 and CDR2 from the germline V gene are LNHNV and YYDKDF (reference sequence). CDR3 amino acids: CATSRVDSGWRRDGQETQYF. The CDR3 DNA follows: TGTGCCACCAGCAGAGTGGACTCGGGGTGGCGGAGGGACGGGCAAGAGACCCAGTACTTC.

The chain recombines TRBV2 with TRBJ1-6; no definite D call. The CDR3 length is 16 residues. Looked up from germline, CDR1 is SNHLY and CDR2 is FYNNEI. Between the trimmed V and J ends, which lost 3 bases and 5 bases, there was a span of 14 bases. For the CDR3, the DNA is TGTGCCAGCAGTGAGAAGAGCTTTGGGGATAATTCACCCCTCCACTTT. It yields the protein CASSEKSFGDNSPLHF.

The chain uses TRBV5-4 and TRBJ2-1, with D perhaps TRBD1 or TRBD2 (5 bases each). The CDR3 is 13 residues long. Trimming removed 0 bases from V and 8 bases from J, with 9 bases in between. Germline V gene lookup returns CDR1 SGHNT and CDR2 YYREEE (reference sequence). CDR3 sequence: CASSLGGSYEQFF. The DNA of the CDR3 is TGTGCCAGCAGCTTGGGGGGGAGCTATGAGCAGTTCTTC.

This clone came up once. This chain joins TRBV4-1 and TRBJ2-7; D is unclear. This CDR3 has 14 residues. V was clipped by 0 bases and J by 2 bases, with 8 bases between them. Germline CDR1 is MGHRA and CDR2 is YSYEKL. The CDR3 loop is CASSQDLRTYEQYF. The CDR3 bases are TGCGCCAGCAGCCAAGATCTAAGGACCTACGAGCAGTACTTC.

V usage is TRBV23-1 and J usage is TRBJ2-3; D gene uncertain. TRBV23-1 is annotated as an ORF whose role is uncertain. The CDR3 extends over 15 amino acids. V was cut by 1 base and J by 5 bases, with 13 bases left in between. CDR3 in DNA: TGCGCCAGCAGTCAATTTCGGGCAGAAGAAGATACGCAGTATTTT. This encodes CASSQFRAEEDTQYF.

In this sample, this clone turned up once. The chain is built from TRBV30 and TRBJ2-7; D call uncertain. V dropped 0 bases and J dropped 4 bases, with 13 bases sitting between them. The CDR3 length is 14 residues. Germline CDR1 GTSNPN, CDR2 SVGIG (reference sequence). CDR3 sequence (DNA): TGTGCCTGGAGTGTGCCGGACGCCGCATACGAGCAGTACTTC. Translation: CAWSVPDAAYEQYF.

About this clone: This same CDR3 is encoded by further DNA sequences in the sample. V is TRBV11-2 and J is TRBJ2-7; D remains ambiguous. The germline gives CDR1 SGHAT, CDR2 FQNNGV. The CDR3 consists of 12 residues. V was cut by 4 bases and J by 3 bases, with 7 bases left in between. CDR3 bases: TGTGCCAGCAGCTCCCTTAGCTACGAGCAGTACTTC. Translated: CASSSLSYEQYF.

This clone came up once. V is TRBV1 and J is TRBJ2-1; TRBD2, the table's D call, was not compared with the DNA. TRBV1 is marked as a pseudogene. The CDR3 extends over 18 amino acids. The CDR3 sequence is CTSSHAPLRVHSYNEQFF. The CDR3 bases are TGCACCAGCAGCCATGCCCCCCTGCGGGTCCACTCCTACAATGAGCAGTTCTTC.

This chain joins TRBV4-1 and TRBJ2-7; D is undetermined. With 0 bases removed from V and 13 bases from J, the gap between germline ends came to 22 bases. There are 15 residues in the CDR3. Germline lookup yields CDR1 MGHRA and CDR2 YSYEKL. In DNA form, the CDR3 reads TGCGCCAGCAGCCAAGAAGGGTTAGGCCCTCAAAGTAGCTACTTC. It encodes CASSQEGLGPQSSYF.

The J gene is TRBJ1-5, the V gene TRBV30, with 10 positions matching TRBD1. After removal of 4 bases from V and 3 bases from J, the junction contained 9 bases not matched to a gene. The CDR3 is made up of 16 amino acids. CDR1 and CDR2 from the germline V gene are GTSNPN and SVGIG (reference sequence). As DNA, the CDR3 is TGTGCCTGGAATGACCCCGGGACAGGGGACAATCAGCCCCAGCATTTT. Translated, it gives CAWNDPGTGDNQPQHF.

The CDR3 reads CASSEGDGTDTQYF. The CDR3 coding sequence is TGCGCCAGCAGTGAAGGGGACGGCACAGATACGCAGTATTTT. V gene TRBV10-2 combines with J gene TRBJ2-3; the D call may be TRBD1 or TRBD2 (5 bases each). Germline V gives CDR1 WSHSY, CDR2 SAAADI. The CDR3 runs 14 residues. The germline V and J ends were trimmed by 3 bases and 1 base, with 8 bases remaining between them.

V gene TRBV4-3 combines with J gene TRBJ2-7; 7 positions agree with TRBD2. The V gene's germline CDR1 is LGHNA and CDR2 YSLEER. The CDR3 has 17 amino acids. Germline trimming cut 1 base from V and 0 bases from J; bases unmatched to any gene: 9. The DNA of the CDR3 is TGCGCCAGCAGCCAAGGTTTGGGAGGGATGCCCTCCTACGAGCAGTACTTC. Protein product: CASSQGLGGMPSYEQYF.

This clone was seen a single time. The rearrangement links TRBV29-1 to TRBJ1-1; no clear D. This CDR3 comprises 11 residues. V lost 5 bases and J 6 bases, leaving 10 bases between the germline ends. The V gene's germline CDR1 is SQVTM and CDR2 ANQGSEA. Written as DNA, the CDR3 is TGCAGCGTTCATGGGGTCGCTGAAGCTTTCTTT. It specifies CSVHGVAEAFF.

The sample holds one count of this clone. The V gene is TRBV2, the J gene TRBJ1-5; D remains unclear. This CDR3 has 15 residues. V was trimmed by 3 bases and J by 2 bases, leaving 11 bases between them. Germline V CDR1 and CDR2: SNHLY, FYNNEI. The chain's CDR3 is CASSDWGIGNQPQHF. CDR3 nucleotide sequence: TGTGCCAGCAGTGATTGGGGAATCGGCAATCAGCCCCAGCATTTT.

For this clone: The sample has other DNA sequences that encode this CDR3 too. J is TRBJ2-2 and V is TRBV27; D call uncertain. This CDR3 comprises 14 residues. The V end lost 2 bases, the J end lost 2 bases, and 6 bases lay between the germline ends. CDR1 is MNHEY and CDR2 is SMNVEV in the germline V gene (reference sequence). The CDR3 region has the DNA TGTGCCAGCAGTTTAGGGCTTAACACCGGGGAGCTGTTTTTT. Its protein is CASSLGLNTGELFF.